Following are 29 T cell receptor beta chains from one sample sequenced in a study of T cells in Graves' hyperthyroidism and ophthalmopathy (dated by TCRdb to about 2019). Library prep was done by multiplex PCR. The data were produced on an Illumina HiSeq 2000. The TCR beta CDR3 regions were amplified from the RNA transcripts. A first-round RT-PCR of the TCR CDR3 used the HTBI primer set with the Qiagen OneStep RT-PCR kit. TCRdb reprocessing: public reads trimmed at Q25 with fastp, clones called with MiXCR, in-frame beta chains kept. Rows merge per CDR3 protein into single entries with the most common DNA and genes. The sample data list fewer than 400,000 distinct CDR3 sequences, and approximately 25% of these were observed just once. The top ten constitute around 67% of the sample. Sequencing was performed on blood. The receptors stem from a man aged 50 to 59 with Graves' hyperthyroidism.

V gene TRBV12-5 combines with J gene TRBJ2-7; tentative D call: TRBD1 (5 bases). This CDR3 region has 15 residues. The germline gives CDR1 LGHNT, CDR2 FRNRAP. V lost 8 bases to trimming and J lost 2 bases, with 19 bases between them. This CDR3 reads CASSVGRERTYEQYF. CDR3 in DNA: TGTGCTAGTAGTGTCGGCAGGGAAAGAACCTACGAGCAGTACTTC.

This clonotype was recorded a few times. The rearrangement joins TRBV6-1 to TRBJ2-3; 9 nucleotides line up with TRBD2. The junction had 8 bases not matched to a gene; V was cut back by 5 bases and J by 2 bases. Germline lookup yields CDR1 MNHNS and CDR2 SASEGT. This CDR3 contains 16 residues. The CDR3 region is CASSSALAGPTDTQYF. In DNA, the CDR3 is TGTGCCAGCAGTTCGGCACTAGCGGGCCCCACAGATACGCAGTATTTT.

The rearrangement links TRBV7-2 to TRBJ2-7; D possibly corresponds to TRBD1 (5 bases). The ends were cut back, 8 bases at V and 0 bases at J, with 17 bases in the middle. Germline V CDR1 and CDR2: SGHTA, FQGNSA. CDR3 length: 15 residues. The CDR3 DNA sequence: TGTGCCAGCGGACCCGGACACTTGAGCTCCTACGAGCAGTACTTC. Translation gives CASGPGHLSSYEQYF.

As DNA, the CDR3 is TGTGCCAGCAAAAACCCGGGCCTGACGGGGTACGAGCAGTACTTC. This translates into CASKNPGLTGYEQYF. The V gene is TRBV6-1, the J gene TRBJ2-7, with D tentatively TRBD2 (5 bases). V was clipped by 7 bases and J by 4 bases, with 20 bases between them. Germline lookup yields CDR1 MNHNS and CDR2 SASEGT. The CDR3 is 15 amino acids.

The chain is built from TRBV5-1 and TRBJ2-5; 7 nucleotides agree with TRBD1. J lost 1 base, V lost 5 bases, and 8 bases had no gene match. The CDR3 is made up of 15 amino acids. Germline CDR1 reads SGHRS; CDR2 reads YFSETQ. CDR3 residues: CASSSTGTVQETQYF. CDR3 DNA: TGCGCCAGCAGTTCCACCGGGACAGTCCAAGAGACCCAGTACTTC.

The J gene is TRBJ1-6, the V gene TRBV2; D is perhaps TRBD1 (6 bases). V was cut by 5 bases and J by 0 bases, with 11 bases left in between. There are 16 residues in the CDR3. Germline V gives CDR1 SNHLY, CDR2 FYNNEI. The CDR3 protein is CASSRQDHSYNSPLHF. CDR3 DNA: TGTGCCAGCAGTCGACAGGACCACTCCTATAATTCACCCCTCCACTTT. Full variable domain (rest looked up from reference TRBV2 and TRBJ1-6): EPEVTQTPSHQVTQMGQEVILRCVPISNHLYFYWYRQILGQKVEFLVSFYNNEISEKSEIFDDQFSVERPDGSNFTLKIRSTKLEDSAMYFCASSRQDHSYNSPLHFGNGTRLTVT.

This clonotype was seen only a few times. The chain is built from TRBV7-2 and TRBJ2-7; possibly TRBD2 for D (5 bases). V dropped 5 bases and J dropped 5 bases, with 16 bases sitting between them. From germline, CDR1 is SGHTA and CDR2 FQGNSA. The CDR3 totals 14 residues. CDR3 sequence reads: CASSPRLPLDEQYF. CDR3 nucleotides: TGTGCCAGCAGCCCCCGACTACCTCTAGACGAGCAGTACTTC. Full variable domain (missing parts from reference TRBV7-2 and TRBJ2-7): GAGVSQSPSNKVTEKGKDVELRCDPISGHTALYWYRQSLGQGLEFLIYFQGNSAPDKSGLPSDRFSAERTGGSVSTLTIQRTQQEDSAVYLCASSPRLPLDEQYFGPGTRLTVT.

The chain joins TRBV7-6 to TRBJ2-3; D unclear. Germline-derived CDR1 and CDR2 are SGHVS and FNYEAQ. The CDR3 spans 13 residues. The germline V and J ends were trimmed by 5 bases and 6 bases, with 12 bases remaining between them. CDR3 amino acids: CASSPVLPDTQYF. The CDR3 DNA sequence: TGTGCCAGCAGCCCCGTCTTACCCGATACGCAGTATTTT.

V and J are TRBV28 and TRBJ1-5; weak D call: TRBD1 (5 bases). The germline V gene has CDR1 MDHEN and CDR2 SYDVKM. The CDR3 length is 13 residues. The ends were cut back, 10 bases at V and 2 bases at J, with 12 bases in the middle. The CDR3 reads CATGGLGNQPQHF. CDR3 coding DNA: TGTGCCACCGGGGGGTTGGGCAATCAGCCCCAGCATTTT.

The sample holds many counts of this clonotype. The chain couples TRBV11-1 to TRBJ2-1, with a weak D call TRBD1 (5 bases). V lost 2 bases and J lost 7, with 12 bases in between. The CDR3 is 14 amino acids. Looked up from germline, CDR1 is SGHAT and CDR2 is FQDESV (reference sequence). CDR3: CASSLIVGANEQFF. Written as DNA, the CDR3 is TGTGCCAGCAGCTTAATAGTAGGGGCGAATGAGCAGTTCTTC.

Regarding this clonotype: A much more abundant neighbour one base away suggests this may be a read error. This sequence joins TRBV5-1 and TRBJ2-1; 16 bases map to TRBD2. The germline V gene has CDR1 SGHRS and CDR2 YFSETQ. The V segment lost 3 bases and the J segment 4 bases; nucleotides outside the gene matches: 7. This CDR3 has 18 amino acids. The CDR3 spells CASSSGTSGRGRYNEQFF. The CDR3 DNA is TGCGCCAGCAGCTCGGGGACTAGCGGGAGGGGGCGGTACAATGAGCAGTTCTTC.

Only a few counts were recorded for this clonotype. The V and J genes are TRBV18 and TRBJ2-5; unclear D gene. The CDR3 consists of 13 residues. Germline values: CDR1 KGHSH, CDR2 LQKENI. Between the trimmed V and J ends, which lost 5 bases and 5 bases, there was a span of 12 bases. Here the CDR3 reads CASSSAFDETQYF. CDR3 coding DNA: TGTGCCAGCTCATCCGCTTTCGACGAGACCCAGTACTTC.

This clonotype was found a few times. The chain is built from TRBV5-5 and TRBJ2-2, with 7 nucleotides matching TRBD2. V dropped 3 bases and J dropped 7; count of bases not matched to a gene: 9. Germline V lookup: CDR1 SGHKS, CDR2 YYEKEE (reference sequence). There are 15 residues in the CDR3. The CDR3 sequence: CASSSLLGLIGELFF. CDR3 nucleotide sequence: TGTGCCAGCAGCTCTCTACTGGGACTAATCGGGGAGCTGTTTTTT. Filled out from reference TRBV5-5 and TRBJ2-2, the complete variable domain reads DAGVTQSPTHLIKTRGQQVTLRCSPISGHKSVSWYQQVLGQGPQFIFQYYEKEERGRGNFPDRFSARQFPNYSSELNVNALLLGDSALYLCASSSLLGLIGELFFGEGSRLTVL.

This clonotype appeared many times. J is TRBJ2-3 and V is TRBV2, with TRBD2 matching 13 bases. The length of the CDR3 is 18 residues. Germline CDR1 SNHLY, CDR2 FYNNEI. V gave up 6 bases and J gave up 2 bases; unmatched junction bases: 11. In DNA, the CDR3 is TGTGCCAGCAGCCGACTAGCGGGAGGCCTCGAACCCACAGATACGCAGTATTTT. This codes for CASSRLAGGLEPTDTQYF.

A word on this clonotype: One end of the junction is discordant with germline, which a read error may explain. V gene TRBV3-1 combines with J gene TRBJ1-2, with 9 bases that match TRBD1. CDR3 size: 15 residues. CDR1 and CDR2 (germline): LGHDT, YNNKEL (reference sequence). The CDR3 is CSSSRGTGRTQGYTF. CDR3 coding DNA: TGTTCCAGCAGCCGCGGGACAGGGAGAACTCAAGGCTACACCTTC.

The chain is built from TRBV20-1 and TRBJ2-5, with D unclear. The CDR3 extends over 11 amino acids. CDR1 and CDR2 from the germline V gene are DFQATT and SNEGSKA (reference sequence). V lost 0 bases and J lost 14, with 13 bases in between. CDR3 in DNA: TGCAGTGCTAGAGAGGCAAAATTAATCTACTTC. Its translation: CSAREAKLIYF.

CDR3 sequence: CASSLASGRAYQETQYF. In nucleotides, the CDR3 is TGTGCCAGCAGCTTGGCCTCGGGCAGGGCCTACCAAGAGACCCAGTACTTC. This chain joins TRBV11-3 and TRBJ2-5; perhaps TRBD1 as D (5 bases). V was shortened by 3 bases and J by 0 bases, with 17 bases between the two germline ends. The germline gives CDR1 SGHNT, CDR2 YENEEA. The CDR3 has 17 amino acids.

This clonotype came up a few times. V and J are TRBV5-1 and TRBJ2-2; a possible D gene is TRBD1 (6 bases). The CDR3 is made up of 14 amino acids. The V gene's germline CDR1 is SGHRS and CDR2 YFSETQ. With 4 bases removed from V and 4 bases from J, the gap between germline ends came to 11 bases. The CDR3 nucleotides are TGCGCCAGCAGCATCGGACAGATCACCGGGGAGCTGTTTTTT. Protein product: CASSIGQITGELFF.

In this sample, this clonotype turned up a few times. The chain combines TRBV3-1 with TRBJ2-1; 10 bases are shared with TRBD1. The V segment lost 1 base and the J segment 8 bases; nucleotides outside the gene matches: 5. This CDR3 region has 15 residues. The germline gives CDR1 LGHDT, CDR2 YNNKEL (reference sequence). The CDR3 here is CASSQAWDRGDEQFF. In DNA form, the CDR3 reads TGTGCCAGCAGCCAAGCTTGGGACAGGGGTGATGAGCAGTTCTTC.

The rearrangement links TRBV5-5 to TRBJ2-1, with a weak D call TRBD2 (5 bases). V shed 2 bases and J shed 2 bases, with 14 bases lying between them. Per the germline V gene, CDR1 is SGHKS and CDR2 is YYEKEE (reference sequence). This CDR3 region has 16 residues. The CDR3 protein is CASSFSLSGTYNEQFF. In DNA, the CDR3 is TGTGCCAGCAGCTTTTCCCTAAGCGGTACCTACAATGAGCAGTTCTTC.

This clonotype appeared a single time. The chain has TRBV5-1 and TRBJ2-7, with D uncertain. This CDR3 has 14 residues. Germline V gene lookup returns CDR1 SGHRS and CDR2 YFSETQ. V was shortened by 3 bases and J by 6 bases, with 16 bases between the two germline ends. CDR3 loop: CASSSADVLAEQYF. The CDR3 nucleotides are TGCGCCAGCAGCTCGGCCGACGTACTCGCCGAGCAGTACTTC.

To note about this clonotype: A much larger clone sits a single nucleotide away, making a read error possible. J is TRBJ1-1 and V is TRBV6-5, with D perhaps TRBD1 (6 bases). The CDR3 contains 14 residues. The V gene's germline CDR1 is MNHEY and CDR2 SVGAGI. CDR3 nucleotide sequence: TGTGCCAGCAGTTCACAGGGAGGGGGAACTGGAGCTTTCTTT. Amino acid sequence: CASSSQGGGTGAFF.

This clonotype came up many times. The CDR3 spells CASSWTGRPETQYF. The CDR3 DNA follows: TGTGCCAGCAGCTGGACAGGGCGACCCGAGACCCAGTACTTC. The chain has TRBV28 and TRBJ2-5; 8 bases are shared with TRBD1. CDR3 size: 14 residues. With V trimmed by 6 bases and J by 5 bases, 8 bases remained unmatched. Germline CDR1 MDHEN, CDR2 SYDVKM. The whole variable domain, filled in from reference TRBV28 and TRBJ2-5, reads DVKVTQSSRYLVKRTGEKVFLECVQDMDHENMFWYRQDPGLGLRLIYFSYDVKMKEKGDIPEGYSVSREKKERFSLILESASTNQTSMYLCASSWTGRPETQYFGPGTRLLVL.

This chain joins TRBV7-9 and TRBJ2-5; possible D gene TRBD1, 5 bases. Trimming took off 5 bases at V and 4 bases at J, with 17 bases between the two ends. Per germline, CDR1 SEHNR and CDR2 FQNEAQ (reference sequence). This CDR3 comprises 15 residues. Written as DNA, the CDR3 is TGTGCCAGCAGCCAAGGAGCCAGGGTGGGAGAGACCCAGTACTTC. It translates to CASSQGARVGETQYF.

This clonotype showed up just a few times. This may come from a read error, since a much larger clone is one base off. V usage is TRBV11-2 and J usage is TRBJ2-7; D ambiguous. This CDR3 has 14 amino acids. The germline V gene encodes CDR1 SGHAT and CDR2 FQNNGV. The CDR3 spells CASSPDPSSYEQHF. In DNA, the CDR3 is TGTGCCAGCAGCCCAGACCCGAGCTCCTACGAGCAGCACTTC.

A word on this clonotype: Because it lacks the conserved phenylalanine or tryptophan at the end, this CDR3 is likely a read error. This chain joins TRBV20-1 and TRBJ2-5, with 8 bases that match TRBD1. V trimming: 3 bases; J trimming: 7 bases; junction bases outside the gene matches: 13. From germline, CDR1 is DFQATT and CDR2 SNEGSKA (reference sequence). This CDR3 spans 15 amino acids. The CDR3 protein is CSASPARQGKATQYL. CDR3 nucleotides: TGCAGTGCTAGCCCCGCCCGACAGGGGAAGGCGACCCAGTACCTC.

This clonotype was counted many times. J is TRBJ1-5 and V is TRBV12-3 or TRBV12-4; D is perhaps TRBD1 (5 bases). The CDR3 spans 13 residues. Deletions cut 7 bases from V and 2 bases from J, with 9 bases between. Written as DNA, the CDR3 is TGTGCCAGCACGCGGGGCGGCAATCAGCCCCAGCATTTT. This sequence encodes CASTRGGNQPQHF.

CDR3: CASSSSGHPQETQYF. CDR3 nucleotides: TGTGCCAGCAGCTCCAGCGGGCATCCACAAGAGACCCAGTACTTC. J is TRBJ2-5 and V is TRBV5-8; D might be TRBD2 (6 bases). Between the trimmed V and J ends, which lost 3 bases and 2 bases, there was a span of 14 bases. Germline loops: CDR1 SGHTS, CDR2 YDEGEE. The CDR3 totals 15 residues.

Here the CDR3 DNA reads TGTGCCAGCAGCGCCCGGGACAGTGGGGAGCAGTTCTTC. Translation gives CASSARDSGEQFF. The chain is built from TRBV7-9 and TRBJ2-1; 7 positions match TRBD1. Germline V gives CDR1 SEHNR, CDR2 FQNEAQ (reference sequence). The CDR3 has 13 amino acids. With 5 bases clipped from V and 10 bases from J, the junction kept 8 bases outside the gene matches.